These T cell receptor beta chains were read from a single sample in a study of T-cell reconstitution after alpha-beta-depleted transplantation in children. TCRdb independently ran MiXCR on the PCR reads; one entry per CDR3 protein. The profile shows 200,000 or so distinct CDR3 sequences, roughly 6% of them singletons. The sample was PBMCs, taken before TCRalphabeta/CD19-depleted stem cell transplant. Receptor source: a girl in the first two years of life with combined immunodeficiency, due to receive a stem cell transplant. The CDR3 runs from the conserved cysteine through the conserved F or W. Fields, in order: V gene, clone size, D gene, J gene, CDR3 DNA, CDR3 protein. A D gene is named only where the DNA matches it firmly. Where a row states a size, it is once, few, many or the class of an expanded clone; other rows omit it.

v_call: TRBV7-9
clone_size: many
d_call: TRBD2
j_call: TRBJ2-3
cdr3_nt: TGTGCCAGCAGCTTAGTACTAGCGGGAGGAGATACGCAGTATTTT
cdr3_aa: CASSLVLAGGDTQYF

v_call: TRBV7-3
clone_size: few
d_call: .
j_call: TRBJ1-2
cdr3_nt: TGTGCCAGCAGTCCTACAGGGTTAGCCTATGGCTACACCTTC
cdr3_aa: CASSPTGLAYGYTF

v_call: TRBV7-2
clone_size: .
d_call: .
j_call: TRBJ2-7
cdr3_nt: TGTGCCAGCAGCTTAGAACCCGCCTACGAGCAGTACTTC
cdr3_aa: CASSLEPAYEQYF

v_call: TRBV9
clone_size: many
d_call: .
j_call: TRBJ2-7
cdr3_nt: TGTGCCAGCCGGAGCTCCTACGAGCAGTACTTC
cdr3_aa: CASRSSYEQYF

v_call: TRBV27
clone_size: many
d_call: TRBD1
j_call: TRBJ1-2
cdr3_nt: TGTGCCGCCTCGGACAGGGGGCGGAATGGCTACACCTTC
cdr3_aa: CAASDRGRNGYTF

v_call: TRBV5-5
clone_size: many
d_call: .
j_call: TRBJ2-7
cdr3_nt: TGTGCCAGCAGCTTGATGTCCGGACAATCCTACGAGCAGTACTTC
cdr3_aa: CASSLMSGQSYEQYF

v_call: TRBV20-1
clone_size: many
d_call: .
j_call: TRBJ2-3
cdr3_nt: TGCAGTGCTATTCCTATACCCACAGATACGCAGTATTTT
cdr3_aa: CSAIPIPTDTQYF

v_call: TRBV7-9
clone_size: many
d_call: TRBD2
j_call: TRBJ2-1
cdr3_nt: TGTGCCAGCAGCGAGAGCGGGGTTGAGAATGAGCAGTTCTTC
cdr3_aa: CASSESGVENEQFF

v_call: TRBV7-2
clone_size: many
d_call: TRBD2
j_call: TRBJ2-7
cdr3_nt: TGTGCCAGCAGCTTTCCTAGCGGGAGAAGGAAGACCTACGAGCAGTACTTC
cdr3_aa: CASSFPSGRRKTYEQYF

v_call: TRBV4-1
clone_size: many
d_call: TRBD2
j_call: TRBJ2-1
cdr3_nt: TGCGCCAGCAGCTTCCGAGCGGGAGGGTCCTACAATGAGCAGTTCTTC
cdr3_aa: CASSFRAGGSYNEQFF

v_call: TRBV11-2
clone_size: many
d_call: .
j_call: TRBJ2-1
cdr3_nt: TGTGCCAGCAGCTTTGGGGGTGGATATGAGCAGTTCTTC
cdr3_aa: CASSFGGGYEQFF

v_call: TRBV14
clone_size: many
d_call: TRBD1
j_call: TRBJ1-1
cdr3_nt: TGTGCCAGCAGCCCCGGGACAGGGAACACTGAAGCTTTCTTT
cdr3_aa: CASSPGTGNTEAFF

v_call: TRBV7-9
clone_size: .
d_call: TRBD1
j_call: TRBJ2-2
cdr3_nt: TGTGCCAGCAGCTTAGCGGGACAGGCGAACACCGGGGAGCTGTTTTTT
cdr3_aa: CASSLAGQANTGELFF

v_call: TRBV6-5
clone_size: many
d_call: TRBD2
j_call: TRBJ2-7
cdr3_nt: TGTGCCAGCAGTCAGACTAGCGGGAGGTCCGAGCAGTACTTC
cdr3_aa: CASSQTSGRSEQYF

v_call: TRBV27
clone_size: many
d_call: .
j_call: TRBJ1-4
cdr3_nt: TGTGCCAGCAGTTCCCCTCGGAATGAAAAACTGTTTTTT
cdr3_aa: CASSSPRNEKLFF

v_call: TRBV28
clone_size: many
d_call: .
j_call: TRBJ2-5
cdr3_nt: TGTGCCAGCACCCCTATTATGTGGGAGACCCAGTACTTC
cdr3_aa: CASTPIMWETQYF

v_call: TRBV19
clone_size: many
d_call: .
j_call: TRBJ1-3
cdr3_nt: TGTGCCATCGGGACACCTGGAAACACCATATATTTT
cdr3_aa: CAIGTPGNTIYF

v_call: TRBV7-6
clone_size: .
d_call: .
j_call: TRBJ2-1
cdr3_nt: TGTGCCAGCAGCTTAGACGTGAGGGGGGCTAGTAAGCAGTTCTTC
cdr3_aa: CASSLDVRGASKQFF

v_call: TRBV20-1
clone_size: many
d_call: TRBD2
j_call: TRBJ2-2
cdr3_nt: TGCAGTGCTAGCGGATATAGCGGGAGTCGTTGGGCCGGGGAGCTGTTTTTT
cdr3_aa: CSASGYSGSRWAGELFF

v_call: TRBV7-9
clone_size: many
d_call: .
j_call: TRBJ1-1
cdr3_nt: TGTGCCAGCGTCCAGGGCAGGGCTGAAGCTTTCTTT
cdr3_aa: CASVQGRAEAFF

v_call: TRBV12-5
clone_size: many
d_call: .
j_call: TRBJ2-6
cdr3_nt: TGTGCTAGTGGTCTCGCTGGGGCCAACGTCCTGACTTTC
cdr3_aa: CASGLAGANVLTF

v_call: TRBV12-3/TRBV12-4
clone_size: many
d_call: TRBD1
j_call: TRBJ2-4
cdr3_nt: TGTGCCAGCAGACCCTCCGGGACAGAGAACATTCAGTACTTC
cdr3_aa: CASRPSGTENIQYF